This TCR beta chain originates from a study of blood T cells in healthy people across ages (dated by TCRdb to the mid-2010s). Some background on the complete study: Template switching captured roughly one uniquely barcoded TCR beta cDNA molecule per two T cells in model experiments. The study measured age-related changes in TCR beta repertoire diversity using deep sequencing normalized with unique cDNA molecular identifiers. Four age groups were formed from the donors: young (average approximately 15 years), middle-aged (more than 35), aged (roughly 59) and long-lived (around 82). To avoid experimental bias, donors of different ages were spread randomly across the sequencing lanes. Two additional independent replicas of 1 million unique cDNA reads from the same blood draw were analyzed for two donors (one aged 18 to 30 and one aged 80 or older). Overall study results and their limits: Observed TCR beta diversity per million T cells fell roughly linearly with age, and a significant reduction was already apparent by age roughly 40. Donor CMV infection status was unknown, potentially confounding age-related changes in expanded clonotypes. The long-lived group showed more naive CD4+ T cells, fewer expanded clones and increased TCR diversity than the aged group, suggesting age selection. Observed TCR beta diversity correlated strongly with the percentage of naive T cells measured by flow cytometry. Because profiling used bulk unsorted PBMCs, naive and antigen-experienced compartments could not be compared conclusively. Estimates of total diversity based on one million sequenced T cells were regarded as lower bounds and as underestimates.

The donors were roughly 39 Caucasian individuals from Russia, aged 6 to 90 years, who were systemically healthy. Each donor gave ten milliliters of peripheral blood, collected into EDTA-treated Vacutainer tubes. Ficoll-Paque density-gradient centrifugation was used to isolate PBMCs, with at least 6.5 million per sample. Total RNA, at least 6 micrograms per sample, was extracted from PBMCs with Trizol reagent. The percentages of naive CD45RAhigh/CD27high T cells were determined by flow cytometry on a PBMC aliquot from every donor. Library preparation employed 5' RACE. Sequencing was performed on an Illumina HiSeq 2500. A second 7 to 11 cycle PCR used a sample-barcoded 5' primer and a J-beta primer mix. Each TCR beta cDNA molecule received a unique molecular identifier from a template-switch 5' adaptor carrying 12 random nucleotides. Each sample yielded at least 2.5 million CDR3-containing paired-end reads. First-strand cDNA was synthesized from all RNA with the Mint cDNA synthesis kit, primed by a TRBC-specific oligonucleotide. Following uracil-DNA glycosylase treatment, a first 18-cycle PCR with universal primers M1SS and BC2_uni_R was performed on all cDNA. Per the authors' processing: Each sample was normalized by randomly selecting 1 million high-quality reads, each carrying a distinct molecular identifier. Instead of being binned into consensus sequences, reads that shared molecular identifiers were thrown out. MiTCR, set to a Q25 quality threshold and the strictest error-elimination algorithm, was used for CDR3 identification, clonotype clustering and error correction. A nonparametric unseen species model using Euler transformation provided a lower-bound estimate of total TCR beta diversity. TCRdb applied fastp at Q25 and MiXCR to the public reads, then kept only in-frame beta chains. Rows are unified per CDR3 protein, each entry keeping the most common DNA and genes. Clone size and V and J calls follow TCRdb, not the original study. This sample has 1,500,000 or so distinct CDR3 sequences in its table, and around 59% of those were observed once. The ten largest clones add up to 6.7% of the sample.

On this clonotype itself: What this receptor recognizes is not known. There are no base qualities to consult, and no much larger clone falls within one base.

Sample: blood. The source is a man aged 18 to 30 in good health.

The encoded CDR3 is CSARRGTTNEKLFF. The DNA reads TGCAGTGCTAGGCGGGGAACAACTAATGAAAAACTGTTTTTT. The V and J genes are TRBV20-1 and TRBJ1-4; the D gene is not confidently resolved. Trimming removed 3 bases from V and 0 bases from J, leaving 8 bases between the germline ends. The CDR3, from cysteine to phenylalanine, totals 14 residues. Only CDR3 DNA remains: 42 bases, in frame from the first base. CDR1 and CDR2 are drawn from the germline V gene (reference sequence): DFQATT, SNEGSKA.